This is a list of T cell receptor beta chains from one sample in a study of response to subunit inactivated influenza vaccine. TCRdb re-called the RT-PCR reads with MiXCR, one entry per CDR3 protein. The profile shows some 520,000 distinct CDR3 sequences, about 15% of them singletons. The sample was CD4+ T cells sorted from PBMCs, taken roughly 24 months after vaccination. The receptors were sampled from a man aged 45 to 75 who received an inactivated influenza vaccine. CDR3s include the opening cysteine and the closing phenylalanine or tryptophan. D genes are given only for firm matches. For some rows the clone size is stated as once, few or many, or as a class when expanded; others skip it.

cdr3_nt: TGTGCCAGCAGGGGGGCCGGGACAGGGGGTTCTACGCAGTATTTT; cdr3_aa: CASRGAGTGGSTQYF; clone_size: NA; v_call: TRBV7-9; j_call: TRBJ2-3; d_call: TRBD1
cdr3_nt: TGTGCCAGCAGCCCACAACAGGGGCCCGGCGAGCAGTACTTC; cdr3_aa: CASSPQQGPGEQYF; clone_size: few; v_call: TRBV7-9; j_call: TRBJ2-7; d_call: TRBD1
cdr3_nt: TGCGCCAGCAGCTTGGCCTTAGAGGGTACTGAAGCTTTCTTT; cdr3_aa: CASSLALEGTEAFF; clone_size: NA; v_call: TRBV5-1; j_call: TRBJ1-1; d_call: NA
cdr3_nt: TGTGCCAGCAGGGGCCAGGGGGCGCGTAGTGAAAAACTGTTTTTT; cdr3_aa: CASRGQGARSEKLFF; clone_size: few; v_call: TRBV6-1; j_call: TRBJ1-4; d_call: TRBD1
cdr3_nt: TGTGCCAGCAGCGACCGGAGGACAGGGAGCACAGATACGCAGTATTTT; cdr3_aa: CASSDRRTGSTDTQYF; clone_size: NA; v_call: TRBV6-2/TRBV6-3; j_call: TRBJ2-3; d_call: TRBD1
cdr3_nt: TGCAGCGTGAGGACCACCGGGGAGCTGTTTTTT; cdr3_aa: CSVRTTGELFF; clone_size: NA; v_call: TRBV29-1; j_call: TRBJ2-2; d_call: NA
cdr3_nt: TGCAGCACCCTTGGGGGAGGAGAGACCCAGTACTTC; cdr3_aa: CSTLGGGETQYF; clone_size: NA; v_call: TRBV29-1; j_call: TRBJ2-5; d_call: NA
cdr3_nt: TGCAGTGCGAGCCCTAGCGGGGGGTCGTCCTACGAGCAGTACTTC; cdr3_aa: CSASPSGGSSYEQYF; clone_size: many; v_call: TRBV20-1; j_call: TRBJ2-7; d_call: TRBD2
cdr3_nt: TGTGCCAGCGGGGGGGCGATTACGCAGTATTTT; cdr3_aa: CASGGAITQYF; clone_size: few; v_call: TRBV12-3/TRBV12-4; j_call: TRBJ2-3; d_call: NA
cdr3_nt: TGTGCCAGCTCACCACAGGCAGATACGCAGTATTTT; cdr3_aa: CASSPQADTQYF; clone_size: many; v_call: TRBV18; j_call: TRBJ2-3; d_call: NA